The T cell receptor (beta chain) under discussion was sequenced for a study of blood T cell repertoires in COVID-19. In the study overall: From the United States, Italy and Spain came samples of acute and convalescent COVID-19. PBMCs, B-cell-depleted T cells, or T cells provided the cDNA or gDNA that made up the material.

In the study's own analysis: Amplifying reference gene primers gave estimates of nucleated cell counts. Produced via immunoSEQ multiplex PCR; TCRdb's table is partial and in-frame only. V and J calls and clone size are those listed in that table; D and trimming were worked out from the DNA. The sample contains some 13,000 clones, less than 90% of which appear only once. This receptor was identified in a man older than 75 with acute or convalescent COVID-19. Input material: peripheral blood.

CDR3 sequence (DNA): TGTGCCAGCAGCAACGAATATACGCCGGGACAGGGGCGGGCAGATACGCAGTATTTT. Translated: CASSNEYTPGQGRADTQYF. The rearrangement links TRBV7-6 to TRBJ2-3, with TRBD1 matching over 10 bases. Germline V gives CDR1 SGHVS, CDR2 FNYEAQ. The V and J ends lost 5 bases and 4 bases, in that order; junction bases with no gene match: 18. This CDR3 has 19 amino acids. Variable domain in full (rest from reference TRBV7-6 and TRBJ2-3): GAGVSQSPRYKVTKRGQDVALRCDPISGHVSLYWYRQALGQGPEFLTYFNYEAQQDKSGLPNDRFSAERPEGSISTLTIQRTEQRDSAMYRCASSNEYTPGQGRADTQYFGPGTRLTVL.